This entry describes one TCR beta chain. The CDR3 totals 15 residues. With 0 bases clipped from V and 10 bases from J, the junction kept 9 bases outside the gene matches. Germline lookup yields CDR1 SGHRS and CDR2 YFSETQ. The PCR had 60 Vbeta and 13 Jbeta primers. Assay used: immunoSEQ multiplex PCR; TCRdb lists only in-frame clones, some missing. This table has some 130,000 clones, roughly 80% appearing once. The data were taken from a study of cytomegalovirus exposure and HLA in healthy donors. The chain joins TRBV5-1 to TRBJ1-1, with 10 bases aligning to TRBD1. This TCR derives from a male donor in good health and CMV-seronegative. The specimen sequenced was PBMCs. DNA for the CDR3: TGCGCCAGCAGCTTGGGGGGGACAGGGGCAATGGGAGCTTTCTTT. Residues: CASSLGGTGAMGAFF.